This is a list of T cell receptor beta chains from one sample in a study of blood T cells in healthy people across ages. TCRdb used MiXCR to reprocess the 5' RACE reads, holding one entry per CDR3 protein. In the table there are approximately 700,000 distinct CDR3 sequences, about 30% of which are singletons. Sequencing was carried out using blood. These receptors all come from a woman older than 75 in good health. The CDR3 runs from the conserved cysteine through the conserved F or W. D genes are given only for firm matches.

cdr3_aa	v_call	j_call	d_call
CASSQGGTSGSRQFF	TRBV3-1	TRBJ2-1	TRBD2
CASSPRIGAYGYTF	TRBV28	TRBJ1-2	-
CASSFSEGRGELFF	TRBV12-3/TRBV12-4	TRBJ2-2	-
CASSFDRLSYEQYF	TRBV7-2	TRBJ2-7	-
CASSYQSNYGYTF	TRBV6-6	TRBJ1-2	-
CSAPGMTGGISYEQYF	TRBV20-1	TRBJ2-7	TRBD1
CSASLMTGFSSYEQYF	TRBV20-1	TRBJ2-7	-
CASSRTTGATAGEQYF	TRBV5-1	TRBJ2-7	-
CASSFTGHSEQYF	TRBV28	TRBJ2-7	-
CATSAPQPQHF	TRBV28	TRBJ1-5	-
CASSLRASGGPPLKADTQYF	TRBV7-3	TRBJ2-3	TRBD2
CASSLGQPNNEQFF	TRBV5-1	TRBJ2-1	-
CASSQDSGYNEQFF	TRBV3-1	TRBJ2-1	-
CASSSGQGNEQFF	TRBV5-1	TRBJ2-1	TRBD1
CATAANSYNEQFF	TRBV10-3	TRBJ2-1	-
CASSYRVLNPGAYEQYF	TRBV12-3/TRBV12-4	TRBJ2-7	-
CASSYGFGNQPQHF	TRBV6-2/TRBV6-3	TRBJ1-5	-
CASSPVSRGEGRETQYF	TRBV18	TRBJ2-5	-
CSALPRGRDAQYF	TRBV20-1	TRBJ2-5	TRBD1
CASSEAAYEQYF	TRBV2	TRBJ2-7	-
CSARPLVTGRPYEQYF	TRBV20-1	TRBJ2-7	TRBD1
CASSPRQGARNEQFF	TRBV13	TRBJ2-1	TRBD1
CASSYARAGEKLFF	TRBV6-5	TRBJ1-4	-
CASSQRTGMNTEAFF	TRBV14	TRBJ1-1	-
CASSATGYDEQYF	TRBV9	TRBJ2-7	-
CASSLWVSNQPQHF	TRBV5-6	TRBJ1-5	-
CASSLELPGTGYTF	TRBV5-1	TRBJ1-2	-
CSVERSGRYNEQFF	TRBV29-1	TRBJ2-1	TRBD2
CASNSVPAGELFF	TRBV6-5	TRBJ2-2	-
CASSLFTRQGSPLHF	TRBV7-2	TRBJ1-6	-
CASTLAGGTGNEQFF	TRBV7-9	TRBJ2-1	TRBD2
CASSQERSGVHNGQFF	TRBV3-1	TRBJ2-1	-
CASSNRDGYEKLFF	TRBV6-5	TRBJ1-4	-
CSASTGTVPYEQYF	TRBV20-1	TRBJ2-7	TRBD1
CASSYRGTAYEQYF	TRBV6-6	TRBJ2-7	TRBD1
CASSVADGGGGDAQYF	TRBV9	TRBJ2-3	-
CASRRTASGEETQYF	TRBV7-3	TRBJ2-5	TRBD2
CSARPWGGEATPGAADTQYF	TRBV20-1	TRBJ2-3	-
CSANLAGGPLRQYF	TRBV20-1	TRBJ2-5	TRBD2
CASSLETDIHGYTF	TRBV5-1	TRBJ1-2	-
CASSYGTAARNQPQHF	TRBV6-6	TRBJ1-5	TRBD1
CAWRRGGRGYTF	TRBV30	TRBJ1-2	TRBD1
CASSSSNTGELFF	TRBV11-2	TRBJ2-2	-
CSASDRTGSNYGYTF	TRBV20-1	TRBJ1-2	TRBD1
CANSQAPPREFVDEQFF	TRBV4-2	TRBJ2-1	-
CASSFGSGYGYTF	TRBV5-5	TRBJ1-2	-
CASSFGQGIGGNTIYF	TRBV28	TRBJ1-3	-
CASSVTGGINEKLFF	TRBV9	TRBJ1-4	-
CASSYVPSTAKNIQYF	TRBV6-5	TRBJ2-4	-
CASSLTGGDSPLHF	TRBV5-6	TRBJ1-6	TRBD1
CSAPNPVLGDYGYTF	TRBV20-1	TRBJ1-2	-
CASSSSGGALAGELFF	TRBV27	TRBJ2-2	TRBD2
CASSQGPPRNTEAFF	TRBV3-1	TRBJ1-1	-
CASSYHGGGYTF	TRBV3-1	TRBJ1-2	-
CASRESGNYGYTF	TRBV6-2/TRBV6-3	TRBJ1-2	-
CASSLAMGGSTDTQYF	TRBV5-5	TRBJ2-3	TRBD2
CASRPVAGGTYEQYF	TRBV6-2/TRBV6-3	TRBJ2-7	TRBD1
CASSSRGAQDTQYF	TRBV7-2	TRBJ2-3	TRBD2
CASSRMTPRNTEAFF	TRBV5-1	TRBJ1-1	-